This T cell receptor beta chain was documented in a study of T cells in Graves' hyperthyroidism and ophthalmopathy. Study-wide results and caveats: Progression to ophthalmopathy was predicted a median of about six months early.

Amplification of TCR beta CDR3 regions used RNA as the template. Primed by the HTBI set, a first-round RT-PCR was run on the TCR CDR3. TCRdb reprocessed the multiplex PCR reads with MiXCR, giving one entry per CDR3 protein. The profile shows 400,000 to 500,000 distinct CDR3 sequences, 14% to 15% of them singletons. This clonotype was recorded at least ten times. The target antigen is unknown. The CDR3 is 12 amino acids. The V and J ends lost 1 base and 4 bases respectively, with 5 bases between them. CDR1 MNHNS and CDR2 SASEGT come from the germline V gene. This TCR was recovered from a man between 18 and 35 years old with Graves' ophthalmopathy. The V and J genes are TRBV6-1 and TRBJ2-7; D gene ambiguous. The sequenced sample was blood. DNA for the CDR3: TGTGCCAGCAGTGAAGTCGGGTACGAGCAGTACTTC. Amino acids: CASSEVGYEQYF.